These T cell receptor beta chains were read from a single sample in a study of shared clonotypes between healthy human individuals. Sequencing was performed with immunoSEQ multiplex PCR; in TCRdb, only in-frame clones are kept and a portion is missing. The table has around 1.4 million clones, less than 99% seen once; the top ten hold 0.3% to 0.45%. Sequencing used naive CD4+ T cells sorted from blood. These receptors were obtained from a man aged 25 to 45 in good health. CDR3s include the opening cysteine and the closing phenylalanine or tryptophan. A D gene is named only where the DNA matches it firmly. Not all rows give a size; the values are once, few, many and, for expanded clones, a class.

>TRBJ2-3|.|.|TRBV9
CASSVSPGDTDTQYF
TGTGCCAGCAGCGTAAGCCCGGGAGACACAGATACGCAGTATTTT
>TRBJ1-5|once|.|TRBV5-1
CASSRDGSNQPQHF
TGCGCCAGCAGCAGGGACGGAAGCAATCAGCCCCAGCATTTT
>TRBJ2-7|.|TRBD2|TRBV7-2
CASNPLAGGPYEQYF
TGTGCCAGCAACCCTTTAGCGGGAGGGCCCTACGAGCAGTACTTC
>TRBJ1-1|.|TRBD1|TRBV5-4
CASSLPGILQGHEAFF
TGTGCCAGCAGCTTGCCCGGAATACTACAGGGGCATGAAGCTTTCTTT
>TRBJ2-7|.|TRBD1|TRBV9
CASSVAWTGDYEQYF
TGTGCCAGCAGCGTAGCTTGGACAGGGGACTACGAGCAGTACTTC
>TRBJ2-1|once|.|TRBV27
CASRYRGQQGVRREGRYNEQFF
TGTGCCAGCAGATATCGGGGGCAACAGGGGGTAAGGCGGGAGGGCCGATACAATGAGCAGTTCTTC
>TRBJ1-3|.|.|TRBV18
CASSPSSGRVRNTIYF
TGTGCCAGCTCACCAAGTAGTGGCAGGGTGAGAAACACCATATATTTT
>TRBJ2-1|few|.|TRBV6-1
CASSGDPDEQFF
TGTGCCAGCAGTGGGGACCCCGATGAGCAGTTCTTC
>TRBJ2-1|.|TRBD2|TRBV11-2
CASSSGLAVYNEQFF
TGTGCCAGCAGCTCCGGACTAGCGGTGTACAATGAGCAGTTCTTC
>TRBJ1-2|.|TRBD1|TRBV18
CASSPPSGPGGYGYTF
TGTGCCAGCTCACCACCGAGTGGCCCAGGGGGCTATGGCTACACCTTC
>TRBJ1-2|.|TRBD1|TRBV5-1
CASSPPGQGSGYTF
TGCGCCAGCAGCCCTCCGGGACAGGGGTCGGGCTACACCTTC
>TRBJ2-1|.|.|TRBV9
CASSAGGSRNEQFF
TGTGCCAGCAGCGCCGGTGGTTCGCGCAATGAGCAGTTCTTC
>TRBJ1-2|.|.|TRBV29-1
CSVGQGRVNYGYTF
TGCAGCGTTGGTCAAGGCAGGGTGAACTATGGCTACACCTTC
>TRBJ1-1|.|.|TRBV2
CASSVEVGDTEAFF
TGTGCCAGCAGTGTCGAGGTTGGCGACACTGAAGCTTTCTTT
>TRBJ2-7|.|.|TRBV11-2
CAGSRDEAYEQYF
TGTGCCGGGAGCCGGGACGAAGCCTACGAGCAGTACTTC
>TRBJ1-4|.|.|TRBV6-5
CASRPFASSEKLFF
TGTGCCAGCAGACCATTTGCATCTAGTGAAAAACTGTTTTTT
>TRBJ2-7|.|.|TRBV7-6
CASSFGREYEQYF
TGTGCCAGCAGCTTCGGCAGAGAATACGAGCAGTACTTC
>TRBJ1-2|.|TRBD1|TRBV5-1
CASSWGTGVSYGYTF
TGCGCCAGCAGCTGGGGGACAGGGGTTAGCTATGGCTACACCTTC